The source of this TCR beta chain is a study of TIL therapy for anti-PD-1-resistant metastatic lung cancer (dated by TCRdb to the early 2020s). Background for the entire study: Among the enrolled patients, the median age was roughly 50 years (range 38-75), and the median tumor PD-L1 proportion score was roughly 6%. The cohort was composed predominantly of lung adenocarcinoma, with a few EGFR-mutant and two ALK-rearranged tumors included, and half of patients were identified as current or former smokers. Across the cohort, whole-exome sequencing showed a median non-synonymous tumor mutation burden of around 1.4 mutations per megabase. T cell receptor beta sequencing of tumor and peripheral blood served to follow clonotypes across the tumor, the expanded TIL product, and serial blood samples.

The time point label on this specimen signifies: pre-treatment sample, taken before nivolumab and TIL therapy. The baseline tumor samples were excised metastases, mostly pleural nodules or supraclavicular lymph nodes, taken from the same resection that was used to grow TIL. Tumors were harvested before any PD-1/PD-L1 blockade; patients then received nivolumab, and those progressing received lymphodepletion, expanded TIL infusion and IL-2. A phase I trial run at two centers enrolled adults with stage 4 NSCLC between October 2017 and 2020. Samples came from a single-arm, open-label phase I trial of tumor-infiltrating lymphocyte therapy with nivolumab in advanced non-small cell lung cancer. Portions of each resected tumor were snap-frozen in liquid nitrogen and were stored at -80 degrees C. Tumor regions of interest were selected on H&E sections using laser-capture macrodissection, ground into approximately 16 mg aliquots, and extracted using Qiagen Allprep kits.

Of note for this clone: Its antigen target is currently unknown. Base qualities are not at hand, and no much larger clone is one base apart.

Counted from cysteine to phenylalanine, this CDR3 has 13 amino acids. This entry keeps only the CDR3 DNA: 39 bases, framed from base 1. V loses 5 bases, J loses 2 bases, and the germline ends lie 10 bases apart. CDR1 and CDR2 (MNHEY, SVGAGI) derive from the germline V gene. TCR beta CDR3 regions were amplified from genomic DNA with the immunoSEQ v3 hsTCRB kit using bias-controlled multiplex PCR. An Illumina NextSeq 500 was used to sequence the TCR libraries, reaching around 1.8 million read pairs at survey level or roughly 4.5-6 million at deep level. The original methods were these. The immunoSEQ Analyzer software assigned V, D and J genes, filtered out non-productive sequences, and reported clonality. Repertoires were compared by productive Simpson clonality and by the Morisita overlap index of productive TRB rearrangements between infused TIL and blood. Drawn from immuneACCESS, this table holds only the in-frame rearrangements with V and J called that TCRdb kept. Clones are partly lost; checked studies trace under half to an unresolved V gene and leave the rest unexplained. V, J and clone size are those of that table, while D and trimming were read from the DNA. The table for this sample lists 9,100 or so clones; over 70% of them were counted only once. Approximately 10% of the sample lies in the top ten.

Overall results and qualifications from the work: The cohort was highly selected, with more treatment-naive, never-smoker and oncogene-addicted patients than typical, limiting generalizability. Higher clonality and lower diversity were observed in expanded TIL cultures than in baseline intratumoral T cells (median clonality around 5.7% vs 31%, p < 0.0001). The study protocol defined all tumor marker inferences as exploratory. TIL culture showed high clonal turnover, with many enriched product clones undetected in the baseline tumor, suggesting clonal contraction rather than faithful expansion.

This receptor was identified in a person between 25 and 79 years old with non-small cell lung cancer. Sample: tumor tissue, taken at baseline. This chain joins TRBV6-5 to TRBJ2-7; a confident D gene designation cannot be given. CDR3 sequence: CASSRSIPYEQYF. The nucleotides are TGTGCCAGCAGTCGAAGTATCCCCTACGAGCAGTACTTC.